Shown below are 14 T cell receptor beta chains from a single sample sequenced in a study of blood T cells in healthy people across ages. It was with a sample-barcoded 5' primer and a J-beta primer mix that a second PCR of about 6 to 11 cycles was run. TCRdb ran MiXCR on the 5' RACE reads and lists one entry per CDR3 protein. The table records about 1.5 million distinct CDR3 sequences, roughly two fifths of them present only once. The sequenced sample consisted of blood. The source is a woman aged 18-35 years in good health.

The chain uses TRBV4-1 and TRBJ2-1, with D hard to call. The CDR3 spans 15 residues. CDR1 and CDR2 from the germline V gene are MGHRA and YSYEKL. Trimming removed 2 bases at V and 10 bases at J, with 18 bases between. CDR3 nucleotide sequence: TGCGCCAGCAGCCAATCCGCAGACACTACCTACGAGCAGTTCTTC. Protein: CASSQSADTTYEQFF.

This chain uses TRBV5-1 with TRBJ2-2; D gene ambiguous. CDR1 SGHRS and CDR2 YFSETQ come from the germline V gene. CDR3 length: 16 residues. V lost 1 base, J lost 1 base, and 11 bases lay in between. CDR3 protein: CASSLISGLNTGELFF. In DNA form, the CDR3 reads TGCGCCAGCAGCTTGATTTCAGGATTGAACACCGGGGAGCTGTTTTTT.

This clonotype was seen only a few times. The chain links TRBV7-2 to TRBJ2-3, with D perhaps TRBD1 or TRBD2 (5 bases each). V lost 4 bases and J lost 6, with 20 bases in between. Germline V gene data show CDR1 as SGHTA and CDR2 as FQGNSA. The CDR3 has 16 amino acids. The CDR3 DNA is TGTGCCAGCAGCTCAAACCGGGGCCTAGGTTCGGATACGCAGTATTTT. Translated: CASSSNRGLGSDTQYF.

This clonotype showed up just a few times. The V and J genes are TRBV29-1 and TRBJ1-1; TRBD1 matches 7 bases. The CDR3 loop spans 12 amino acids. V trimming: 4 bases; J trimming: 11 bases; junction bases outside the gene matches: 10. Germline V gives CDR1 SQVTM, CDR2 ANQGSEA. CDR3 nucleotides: TGCAGCGTTGCACCCTCGACAGGGCGGGCTTTCTTT. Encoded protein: CSVAPSTGRAFF. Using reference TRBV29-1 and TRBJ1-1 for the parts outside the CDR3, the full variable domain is SAVISQKPSRDICQRGTSLTIQCQVDSQVTMMFWYRQQPGQSLTLIATANQGSEATYESGFVIDKFPISRPNLTFSTLTVSNMSPEDSSIYLCSVAPSTGRAFFGQGTRLTVV.

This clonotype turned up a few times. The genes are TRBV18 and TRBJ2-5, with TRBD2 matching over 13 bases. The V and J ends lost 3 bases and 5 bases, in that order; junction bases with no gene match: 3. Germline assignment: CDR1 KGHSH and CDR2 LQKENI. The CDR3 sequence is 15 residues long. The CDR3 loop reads CASSPTSGRTETQYF. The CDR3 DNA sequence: TGTGCCAGCTCACCGACTAGCGGGAGGACGGAGACCCAGTACTTC.

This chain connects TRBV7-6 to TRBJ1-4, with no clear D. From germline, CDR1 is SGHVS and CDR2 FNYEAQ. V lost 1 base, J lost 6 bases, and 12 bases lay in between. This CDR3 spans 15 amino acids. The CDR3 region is CASSLDRGWDEKLFF. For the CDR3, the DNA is TGTGCCAGCAGCTTAGACCGAGGGTGGGATGAAAAACTGTTTTTT.

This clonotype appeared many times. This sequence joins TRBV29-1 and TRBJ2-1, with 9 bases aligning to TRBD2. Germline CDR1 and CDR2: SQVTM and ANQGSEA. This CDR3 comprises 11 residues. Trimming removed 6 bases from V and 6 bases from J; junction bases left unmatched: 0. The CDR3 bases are TGCAGCGTGCGGGGGGGCAATGAGCAGTTCTTC. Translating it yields CSVRGGNEQFF.

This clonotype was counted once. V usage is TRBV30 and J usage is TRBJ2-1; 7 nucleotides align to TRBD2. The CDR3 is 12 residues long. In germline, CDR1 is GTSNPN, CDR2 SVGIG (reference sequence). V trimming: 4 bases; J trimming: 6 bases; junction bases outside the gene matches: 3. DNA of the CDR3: TGTGCCTGGACTAGCGGATTCAATGAGCAGTTCTTC. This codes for CAWTSGFNEQFF.

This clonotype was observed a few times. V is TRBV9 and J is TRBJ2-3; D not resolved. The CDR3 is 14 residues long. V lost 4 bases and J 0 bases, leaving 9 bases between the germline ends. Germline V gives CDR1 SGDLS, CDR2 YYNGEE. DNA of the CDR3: TGTGCCAGCAGCCCAAGCATAAGCACAGATACGCAGTATTTT. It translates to CASSPSISTDTQYF.

The CDR3 spells CATQEITDTQYF. DNA of the CDR3: TGTGCCACACAGGAAATCACAGATACGCAGTATTTT. The rearrangement uses TRBV7-8 and TRBJ2-3, with D perhaps TRBD1 (5 bases). Germline V gene sequence: CDR1 SGHVS, CDR2 FQNEAQ. The CDR3 totals 12 residues. V was trimmed by 10 bases and J by 2 bases, leaving 10 bases between them.

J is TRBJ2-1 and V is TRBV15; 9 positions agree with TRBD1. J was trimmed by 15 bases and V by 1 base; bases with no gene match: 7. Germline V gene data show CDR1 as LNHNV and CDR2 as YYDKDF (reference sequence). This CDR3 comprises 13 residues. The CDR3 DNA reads TGTGCCACCAGCAGAGCACAGGGGGCCTCTCTGTTCTTC. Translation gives CATSRAQGASLFF.

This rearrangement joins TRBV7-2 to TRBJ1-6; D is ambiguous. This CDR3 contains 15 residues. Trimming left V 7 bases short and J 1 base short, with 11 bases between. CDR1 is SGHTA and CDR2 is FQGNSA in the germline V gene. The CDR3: CASNLGGSYNSPLHF. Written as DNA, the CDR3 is TGTGCCAGCAACCTGGGAGGTTCCTATAATTCACCCCTCCACTTT.

The CDR3 region has the DNA TGTGCCAGCAGCTTAATGGTGGTAAGACAGGGGTTGCCCAATGAGCAGTTCTTC. Translation: CASSLMVVRQGLPNEQFF. This chain links TRBV11-2 with TRBJ2-1, with 8 bases fitting TRBD1. This CDR3 comprises 18 residues. CDR1 and CDR2 (germline): SGHAT, FQNNGV. Trimming at V came to 2 bases and at J to 6 bases, leaving 15 bases not matched to a gene.

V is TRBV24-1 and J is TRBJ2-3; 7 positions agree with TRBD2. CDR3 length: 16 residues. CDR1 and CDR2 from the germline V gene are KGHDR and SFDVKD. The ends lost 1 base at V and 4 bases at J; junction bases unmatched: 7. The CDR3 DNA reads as TGTGCCACCAGTGATTTCGGGGCGGGGGATGCAGATACGCAGTATTTT. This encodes CATSDFGAGDADTQYF.